Shown below are 26 T cell receptor beta chains from a single sample sequenced in a study of T-cell reconstitution after alpha-beta-depleted transplantation in children. Preparation of the TCRbeta library was carried out with unique molecular identifiers. TCRdb re-derived calls from the PCR reads in MiXCR, one entry per CDR3 protein. The profile covers roughly 100,000 distinct CDR3 sequences, with around 7.8% appearing a single time and about a sixth taken by the ten largest. Sequenced here: PBMCs, sampled before TCRalphabeta/CD19-depleted stem cell transplant. These receptors all stem from a boy younger than 10 with acute lymphoblastic leukemia, due to receive a stem cell transplant.

This clonotype was detected ten times or more. This chain connects TRBV12-3 or TRBV12-4 to TRBJ2-6; D is possibly TRBD1 or TRBD2 (5 bases each). Trimming took 4 bases from V and 2 from J, leaving 21 bases between them. The CDR3 runs 19 residues. The CDR3 loop is CASSWGTVTIQTGANVLTF. CDR3 DNA: TGTGCCAGCAGTTGGGGGACGGTCACAATCCAAACTGGGGCCAACGTCCTGACTTTC.

The rearrangement joins TRBV7-2 to TRBJ1-2; TRBD1 aligns across 12 bases. This CDR3 is 16 amino acids long. Germline values: CDR1 SGHTA, CDR2 FQGNSA. Trimming cost V 5 bases and J 6 bases; bases outside gene matches: 10. The CDR3 nucleotides read TGTGCCAGCAGCCCCGGGACAGGGGGCGCGATAGATGGCTACACCTTC. Amino acid sequence: CASSPGTGGAIDGYTF. The full variable domain, its missing parts supplied by reference TRBV7-2 and TRBJ1-2, is GAGVSQSPSNKVTEKGKDVELRCDPISGHTALYWYRQSLGQGLEFLIYFQGNSAPDKSGLPSDRFSAERTGGSVSTLTIQRTQQEDSAVYLCASSPGTGGAIDGYTFGSGTRLTVV.

This clonotype was counted at least ten times. CDR3 amino acids: CASSPDRAGYTF. CDR3 coding DNA: TGTGCCAGCAGCCCGGACAGGGCTGGCTACACCTTC. This rearrangement joins TRBV7-2 to TRBJ1-2, with TRBD1 matching 8 bases. The ends lost 5 bases at V and 7 bases at J; junction bases unmatched: 3. The CDR3 spans 12 residues. Germline V gives CDR1 SGHTA, CDR2 FQGNSA.

The chain employs TRBV7-9 and TRBJ2-7; maybe TRBD2 (5 bases). The V end lost 10 bases, the J end lost 4 bases, and 20 bases lay between the germline ends. Germline assignment: CDR1 SEHNR and CDR2 FQNEAQ (reference sequence). The CDR3 is made up of 14 amino acids. The CDR3, as DNA: TGTGCCATCAAACCGGTCTTAAGAGGGTACGAGCAGTACGTC. It codes for CAIKPVLRGYEQYV.

The V gene is TRBV29-1, the J gene TRBJ2-5; D ambiguous. V shed 2 bases and J shed 5 bases, with 3 bases lying between them. Looked up from germline, CDR1 is SQVTM and CDR2 is ANQGSEA. This CDR3 has 10 amino acids. CDR3 bases: TGCAGCGTTGAATACGAGACCCAGTACTTC. Protein sequence: CSVEYETQYF. Combining the CDR3 with reference TRBV29-1 and TRBJ2-5 gives the whole variable domain SAVISQKPSRDICQRGTSLTIQCQVDSQVTMMFWYRQQPGQSLTLIATANQGSEATYESGFVIDKFPISRPNLTFSTLTVSNMSPEDSSIYLCSVEYETQYFGPGTRLLVL.

This clonotype appeared many times. The V call is TRBV6-2 or TRBV6-3, the J call TRBJ2-1; D gene uncertain. CDR3 length equals 13 residues. Germline loops: CDR1 MNHEY, CDR2 SVGEGT. Trimming pared 6 bases from V and 2 bases from J, leaving 8 bases between. In nucleotides, the CDR3 is TGTGCCAGCAGCAGAGACACCTACAATGAGCAGTTCTTC. It encodes CASSRDTYNEQFF.

This clonotype was observed many times. The rearrangement uses TRBV4-1 and TRBJ1-6; perhaps TRBD1 as D (5 bases). Per the germline V gene, CDR1 is MGHRA and CDR2 is YSYEKL. The V and J ends lost 4 bases and 2 bases respectively, with 12 bases between them. The CDR3 runs to 16 residues. The CDR3 sequence is CASSLREETYNSPLHF. The CDR3 DNA is TGCGCCAGCAGCCTCAGGGAAGAAACCTATAATTCACCCCTCCACTTT.

Ten or more counts support this clonotype. V gene TRBV9 combines with J gene TRBJ2-1; 16 bases map to TRBD2. Germline trimming cut 3 bases from V and 0 bases from J; bases unmatched to any gene: 9. Germline lookup yields CDR1 SGDLS and CDR2 YYNGEE. The CDR3 has 20 residues. CDR3 bases: TGTGCCAGCAGCGCTCCCGGGACTAGCGGGGGGGATAGCTCCTACAATGAGCAGTTCTTC. Residues: CASSAPGTSGGDSSYNEQFF.

This clonotype was counted between two and nine times. The CDR3 DNA sequence: TGTGCCAGCAGCTCAAACAAAAACATTCAGTACTTC. It codes for CASSSNKNIQYF. The chain is built from TRBV5-6 and TRBJ2-4; unclear D gene. CDR3 length: 12 amino acids. V was trimmed by 3 bases and J by 3 bases, leaving 4 bases between them. Germline CDR1 reads SGHDT; CDR2 reads YYEEEE.

The V gene is TRBV6-5, the J gene TRBJ2-5, with TRBD2 matching over 10 bases. Germline assignment: CDR1 MNHEY and CDR2 SVGAGI. The CDR3 is 16 amino acids. The J segment lost 2 bases and the V segment lost 1 base, leaving 4 bases of the junction unmatched. The CDR3 spells CASSYFSGGTQETQYF. CDR3 sequence (DNA): TGTGCCAGCAGTTACTTTAGCGGGGGGACTCAAGAGACCCAGTACTTC.

The sample holds many counts of this clonotype. The V call is TRBV7-3, the J call TRBJ2-5, with 9 bases fitting TRBD1. With 6 bases clipped from V and 5 bases from J, the junction kept 4 bases outside the gene matches. CDR3 length equals 13 residues. Germline V lookup: CDR1 SGHTA, CDR2 FQGTGA. DNA for the CDR3: TGTGCCAGCAGTCGGACAGGGGCGGAGACCCAGTACTTC. Translated, it gives CASSRTGAETQYF.

This clonotype has just a few counts. This chain joins TRBV6-1 and TRBJ2-2; 10 positions match TRBD1. The trim removed 5 bases at V and 6 bases at J, leaving 9 bases unmatched. The CDR3 has 16 amino acids. CDR1 MNHNS and CDR2 SASEGT come from the germline V gene. CDR3 sequence (DNA): TGTGCCAGCAGTAGGCCGGGACAGGGGTACGCCGGGGAGCTGTTTTTT. It yields the protein CASSRPGQGYAGELFF.

This clonotype was seen at least ten times. The chain employs TRBV7-2 and TRBJ2-1, with a possible D match to TRBD1 (6 bases). V lost 0 bases and J 7 bases, leaving 13 bases between the germline ends. Germline CDR1 SGHTA, CDR2 FQGNSA. The CDR3 has 15 amino acids. Here the CDR3 DNA reads TGTGCCAGCAGCTTAGCCCAGGGGTTACATAATGAGCAGTTCTTC. Protein product: CASSLAQGLHNEQFF.

The chain combines TRBV20-1 with TRBJ1-2; D is possibly TRBD1 (6 bases). This CDR3 has 13 amino acids. Germline-derived CDR1 and CDR2 are DFQATT and SNEGSKA (reference sequence). V shed 3 bases and J shed 6 bases, with 14 bases lying between them. Written as DNA, the CDR3 is TGCAGTGCTAGGTGGACAGCGCGAGATGGCTACACCTTC. Amino acid sequence: CSARWTARDGYTF.

This clonotype has a count of ten or more. The chain recombines TRBV5-1 with TRBJ1-1, with D unresolved. Trimming stripped 0 bases from V and 4 bases from J, with 7 bases between. The CDR3 has 13 amino acids. Germline-derived CDR1 and CDR2 are SGHRS and YFSETQ. DNA of the CDR3: TGCGCCAGCAGCTTGGATCCGGGCACTGAAGCTTTCTTT. The encoded protein is CASSLDPGTEAFF.

This clonotype was observed at least ten times. The CDR3 sequence: CASDRGLTDTQYF. The CDR3 DNA follows: TGTGCCAGCGACAGGGGTCTCACAGATACGCAGTATTTT. V usage is TRBV5-6 and J usage is TRBJ2-3; 8 nucleotides line up with TRBD1. Germline trimming cut 7 bases from V and 2 bases from J; bases unmatched to any gene: 3. Germline V gene lookup returns CDR1 SGHDT and CDR2 YYEEEE. There are 13 residues in the CDR3.

This clonotype has a handful of counts. This chain connects TRBV20-1 to TRBJ1-1, with D possibly TRBD1 on 5 matching bases. The CDR3 extends over 17 amino acids. Trimming stripped 0 bases from V and 0 bases from J, with 17 bases between. In germline, CDR1 is DFQATT, CDR2 SNEGSKA (reference sequence). The DNA for the CDR3 is TGCAGTGCTAGAGATCGGGGGTCCGCAGTCATGAACACTGAAGCTTTCTTT. This sequence encodes CSARDRGSAVMNTEAFF.

This clonotype was recorded at least ten times. The chain carries TRBV20-1 and TRBJ2-1; D is unclear. Trimming removed 0 bases from V and 9 bases from J, with 12 bases in between. The CDR3 spans 13 residues. The germline V gene has CDR1 DFQATT and CDR2 SNEGSKA (reference sequence). For the CDR3, the DNA is TGCAGTGCTAGAGATTTAGACCGAAGTGAGCAGTTCTTC. It specifies CSARDLDRSEQFF.

This clonotype was seen a handful of times. The chain recombines TRBV4-1 with TRBJ2-3; D is ambiguous. The V end was cut by 1 base, the J end by 2 bases, with 13 bases between. Germline V gene data show CDR1 as MGHRA and CDR2 as YSYEKL. The CDR3 runs 16 residues. CDR3 in DNA: TGCGCCAGCAGCCAAGTCGACTTGGGTTTCACAGATACGCAGTATTTT. This translates into CASSQVDLGFTDTQYF.

This sequence joins TRBV27 and TRBJ2-7, with D uncertain. V was cut by 5 bases and J by 5 bases, with 13 bases left in between. The CDR3 is made up of 13 amino acids. The germline V gene encodes CDR1 MNHEY and CDR2 SMNVEV (reference sequence). The CDR3 DNA reads as TGTGCCAGCAGTCCCCTGGGTGGCCACGAGCAGTACTTC. Translation: CASSPLGGHEQYF.

This clonotype was seen many times. The CDR3 bases are TGCGCCAGCAGCCAAGATCGAGGGATGAACACTGAAGCTTTCTTT. The encoded protein is CASSQDRGMNTEAFF. The rearrangement uses TRBV4-3 and TRBJ1-1; D remains unclear. This CDR3 is 15 amino acids long. The ends were cut back, 0 bases at V and 0 bases at J, with 8 bases in the middle. The V gene's germline CDR1 is LGHNA and CDR2 YSLEER.

The table lists this clonotype with a few counts. The V gene is TRBV12-3 or TRBV12-4, the J gene TRBJ2-7; 7 bases match TRBD1. CDR3 size: 15 residues. J gave up 0 bases and V 5 bases, and 7 bases lay outside the gene matches. CDR3 sequence: CASSNTGATSYEQYF. CDR3 bases: TGTGCCAGCAGTAACACAGGGGCCACCTCCTACGAGCAGTACTTC.

At least ten counts were recorded for this clonotype. This chain links TRBV7-9 with TRBJ1-6, with D possibly matching TRBD1 (6 bases). In germline, CDR1 is SEHNR, CDR2 FQNEAQ (reference sequence). Trimming removed 5 bases at V and 9 bases at J, with 17 bases between. CDR3 length: 15 amino acids. The CDR3 DNA reads TGTGCCAGCAGCCCCTCCCGGGGGCGTACTTCACCCCTCCACTTT. Translating gives CASSPSRGRTSPLHF.

In this sample, this clonotype turned up many times. This rearrangement joins TRBV3-1 to TRBJ1-5; the match to TRBD1 covers 8 bases. Germline-derived CDR1 and CDR2 are LGHDT and YNNKEL (reference sequence). Trimming at V came to 10 bases and at J to 2 bases, leaving 1 base not matched to a gene. This CDR3 contains 12 residues. CDR3 residues: CATGQGNQPQHF. In DNA, the CDR3 is TGTGCCACGGGACAGGGCAATCAGCCCCAGCATTTT.

This chain's CDR3 is CSVLEETQYF. As DNA, the CDR3 is TGCAGCGTTCTGGAAGAGACCCAGTACTTC. The gene calls are TRBV29-1 and TRBJ2-5; D is ambiguous. V dropped 5 bases and J dropped 3 bases, with 4 bases sitting between them. Germline CDR1 SQVTM, CDR2 ANQGSEA. The CDR3 spans 10 residues.

Ten or more counts support this clonotype. The chain carries TRBV20-1 and TRBJ2-7; D is ambiguous. Trimming stripped 0 bases from V and 3 bases from J, with 12 bases between. Germline lookup yields CDR1 DFQATT and CDR2 SNEGSKA (reference sequence). This CDR3 contains 14 residues. The CDR3 sequence: CSARDPGRDYEQYF. The CDR3 bases are TGCAGTGCTAGAGATCCCGGCAGAGACTACGAGCAGTACTTC.